These T cell receptor beta chains were read from a single sample in a study of blood T cells in healthy people across ages. MiXCR, applied by TCRdb to the 5' RACE reads, yields one record per CDR3 protein. The data contain roughly 800,000 distinct CDR3 sequences, 58% of them seen just once; the ten biggest clones take up about 20%. Material for sequencing was blood. These receptors were obtained from a man aged 30 to 45 in good health. Each CDR3 is given with its conserved first and last residue. D genes are given only for firm matches. Some rows mark clone size as missing; the rest say once, few, many or name a class of expanded clone.

D: TRBD2; size: .; J: TRBJ2-3; V: TRBV12-3/TRBV12-4; DNA: TGTGCCAGCACCAGACTAGCCACAGATACGCAGTATTTT; CDR3: CASTRLATDTQYF
D: .; size: once; J: TRBJ1-1; V: TRBV20-1; DNA: TGCAGTGCCGCGGCGGGCCGCGGAGCTTTCTTT; CDR3: CSAAAGRGAFF
D: .; size: .; J: TRBJ2-4; V: TRBV29-1; DNA: TGCAGCGTTGGGAGGGAAAACATTCAGTACTTC; CDR3: CSVGRENIQYF
D: .; size: .; J: TRBJ2-1; V: TRBV2; DNA: TGTGCCAGCGGCCCCCGGGGAGGGGGTGAGCAGTTCTTC; CDR3: CASGPRGGGEQFF
D: .; size: .; J: TRBJ2-1; V: TRBV25-1; DNA: TGTGCCAGCAGTGTACTAGGAGGGCAGTTCTTC; CDR3: CASSVLGGQFF
D: .; size: .; J: TRBJ2-7; V: TRBV5-1; DNA: TGCGCCAGCAGCCCCGGGACATTGCCGTCCTACGAGCAGTACTTC; CDR3: CASSPGTLPSYEQYF
D: .; size: .; J: TRBJ2-4; V: TRBV7-2; DNA: TGTGCCAGCAGCTTAGGAGGTCGGGGGGCATGGGACATTCAGTACTTC; CDR3: CASSLGGRGAWDIQYF
D: .; size: .; J: TRBJ2-7; V: TRBV6-6; DNA: TGTGCCGGCAGTCACGGGGGGCTCGACGAGCAGTACTTC; CDR3: CAGSHGGLDEQYF
D: TRBD1; size: .; J: TRBJ1-5; V: TRBV20-1; DNA: TGCAGTGCTTCCCGTTGGCAGGGGGCTGGCAATCAGCCCCAGCATTTT; CDR3: CSASRWQGAGNQPQHF
D: .; size: .; J: TRBJ2-1; V: TRBV2; DNA: TGTGCCAGCAGTCCACCCAGCCTAAGGAATGAGCAGTTCTTC; CDR3: CASSPPSLRNEQFF
D: TRBD1; size: few; J: TRBJ2-7; V: TRBV12-3/TRBV12-4; DNA: TGTGCCAGCAGTTGGGACAGGGTACGTTACGAGCAGTACTTC; CDR3: CASSWDRVRYEQYF
D: .; size: .; J: TRBJ2-1; V: TRBV7-9; DNA: TGTGCCAGCAGCTTAGTTGGGTCACATGAGCAGTTCTTC; CDR3: CASSLVGSHEQFF
D: .; size: .; J: TRBJ1-2; V: TRBV20-1; DNA: TGCAGTGCCATCATACAGGCCGGCCACGGCTACACCTTC; CDR3: CSAIIQAGHGYTF
D: .; size: .; J: TRBJ2-1; V: TRBV7-2; DNA: TGTGCCAGCACCATTAAAACAGGGTCGGTGCAGTTCTTC; CDR3: CASTIKTGSVQFF
D: TRBD2; size: .; J: TRBJ2-7; V: TRBV7-2; DNA: TGTGCCAGCAGTTTTACCGGGACTATCTACGAGCAGTACTTC; CDR3: CASSFTGTIYEQYF
D: .; size: .; J: TRBJ1-2; V: TRBV2; DNA: TGTGCCAAAAGGGGGGGCGTGGATGGCTACACCTTC; CDR3: CAKRGGVDGYTF
D: .; size: .; J: TRBJ2-7; V: TRBV5-5; DNA: TGTGCCAGCAGCTTGGCCGATTTGGAGCAGTACTTC; CDR3: CASSLADLEQYF
D: .; size: .; J: TRBJ2-3; V: TRBV20-1; DNA: TGCAGTGCTAGACCAGGGGTTGGGGCCCAAGATACGCAGTATTTT; CDR3: CSARPGVGAQDTQYF
D: .; size: .; J: TRBJ2-7; V: TRBV14; DNA: TGTGCCAGCAGCGTAGCGTTATACAATGAGCAGTACTTC; CDR3: CASSVALYNEQYF
D: TRBD1; size: few; J: TRBJ2-4; V: TRBV7-9; DNA: TGTGCCAGCAGCTATACAGGGGGCATAGCCAAAAACATTCAGTACTTC; CDR3: CASSYTGGIAKNIQYF
D: .; size: .; J: TRBJ1-1; V: TRBV12-3/TRBV12-4; DNA: TGTGCCAGCAGTGTTGGCGGAAGGACTGAAGCTTTCTTT; CDR3: CASSVGGRTEAFF
D: .; size: .; J: TRBJ2-1; V: TRBV21-1; DNA: TGTGCCAGCAGCAAAGTCCGGGGCCTGCCCCACAACTACAATGAGCAGTTCTTC; CDR3: CASSKVRGLPHNYNEQFF
D: .; size: .; J: TRBJ1-6; V: TRBV20-1; DNA: TGCAGTGCTGGACAGTCCGGGGTTAGTTCACCCCTCCACTTT; CDR3: CSAGQSGVSSPLHF
D: .; size: .; J: TRBJ2-5; V: TRBV7-2; DNA: TGTGCCAGCACCCAGAAGGCCGGTGAGACCCAGTACTTC; CDR3: CASTQKAGETQYF
D: .; size: .; J: TRBJ1-6; V: TRBV12-3/TRBV12-4; DNA: TGTGCCAGCAGACGCATGACAGACGATAATTCACCCCTCCACTTT; CDR3: CASRRMTDDNSPLHF
D: .; size: few; J: TRBJ2-7; V: TRBV20-1; DNA: TGCAGTGCTAGAGGTCTGAGCGCCTACGAGCAGTACTTC; CDR3: CSARGLSAYEQYF
D: .; size: few; J: TRBJ2-5; V: TRBV20-1; DNA: TGCAGTGCTCCCCCTACGGCAGGCACCGGGACCCAGTACTTC; CDR3: CSAPPTAGTGTQYF
D: .; size: .; J: TRBJ2-2; V: TRBV29-1; DNA: TGCAGCGTTGCATTCTGGGCAGAAGGGGAGCTGTTTTTT; CDR3: CSVAFWAEGELFF
D: TRBD1; size: few; J: TRBJ1-2; V: TRBV27; DNA: TGTGCCAGCAGTTTACTTGGGACAGCGAGTCTTAACTATGGCTACACCTTC; CDR3: CASSLLGTASLNYGYTF
D: TRBD2; size: .; J: TRBJ2-7; V: TRBV9; DNA: TGTGCCAGCAGCCCTTTCGGGACTAGCGGCTACGAGCAGTACTTC; CDR3: CASSPFGTSGYEQYF
D: .; size: .; J: TRBJ2-1; V: TRBV20-1; DNA: TGCAGTGCTAGAGATGGCCATTACAATGAGCAGTTCTTC; CDR3: CSARDGHYNEQFF
D: TRBD1; size: .; J: TRBJ2-7; V: TRBV7-2; DNA: TGTGCCAGCAGCTTAGCGGCGACAGGGACCTACGAGCAGTACTTC; CDR3: CASSLAATGTYEQYF
D: .; size: few; J: TRBJ2-5; V: TRBV5-1; DNA: TGCGCCAGCAGACCCCAGGGACCAGAGACCCAGTACTTC; CDR3: CASRPQGPETQYF
D: .; size: .; J: TRBJ2-7; V: TRBV25-1; DNA: TGTGCCAGCAATGGGGCTGGGACCCTGGACGAGCAGTACTTC; CDR3: CASNGAGTLDEQYF
D: TRBD1; size: few; J: TRBJ2-4; V: TRBV28; DNA: TGTGCCGGGGGAAAGAGGGGACAGGGGAAAAACATTCAGTACTTC; CDR3: CAGGKRGQGKNIQYF
D: .; size: .; J: TRBJ1-5; V: TRBV29-1; DNA: TGCAGCGGATCTGATGGGACAAATCAGCCCCAGCATTTT; CDR3: CSGSDGTNQPQHF
D: .; size: .; J: TRBJ1-2; V: TRBV5-1; DNA: TGCGCCAGCAGCTTGGGACAGAGGTCGAATGGCTACACCTTC; CDR3: CASSLGQRSNGYTF
D: .; size: .; J: TRBJ2-5; V: TRBV23-1; DNA: TGCGCCAGCAGTCGAGATGGCGGAACACAAGAGACCCAGTACTTC; CDR3: CASSRDGGTQETQYF
D: .; size: once; J: TRBJ1-2; V: TRBV13; DNA: TGTGCCGGGGGGACTTTGGCTAACTATGGCTACACCTTC; CDR3: CAGGTLANYGYTF
D: .; size: .; J: TRBJ2-7; V: TRBV4-2; DNA: TGTGCCAGCAGCCAAGAGTCCGCAAACAATGAGCAGTACTTC; CDR3: CASSQESANNEQYF